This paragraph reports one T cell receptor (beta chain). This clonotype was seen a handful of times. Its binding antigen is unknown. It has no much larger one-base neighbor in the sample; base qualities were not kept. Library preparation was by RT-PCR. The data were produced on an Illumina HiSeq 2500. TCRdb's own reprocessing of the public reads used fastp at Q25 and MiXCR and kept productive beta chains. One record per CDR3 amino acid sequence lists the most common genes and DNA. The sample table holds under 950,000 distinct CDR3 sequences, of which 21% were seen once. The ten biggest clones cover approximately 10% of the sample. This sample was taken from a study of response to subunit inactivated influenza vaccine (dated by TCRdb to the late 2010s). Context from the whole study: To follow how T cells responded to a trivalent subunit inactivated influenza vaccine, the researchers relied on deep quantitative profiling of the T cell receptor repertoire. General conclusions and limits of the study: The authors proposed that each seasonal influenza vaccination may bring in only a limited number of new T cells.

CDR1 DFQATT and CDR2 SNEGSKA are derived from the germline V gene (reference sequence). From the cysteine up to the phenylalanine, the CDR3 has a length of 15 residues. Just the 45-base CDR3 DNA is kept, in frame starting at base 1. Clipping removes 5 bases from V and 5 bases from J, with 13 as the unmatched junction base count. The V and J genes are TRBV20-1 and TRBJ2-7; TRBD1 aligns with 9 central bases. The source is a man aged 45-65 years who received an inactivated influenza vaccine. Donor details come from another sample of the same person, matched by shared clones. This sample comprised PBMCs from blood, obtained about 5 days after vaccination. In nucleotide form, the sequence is TGCAGTGCTTCTAAATTACAGGGGGCGCGGGACGAGCAGTACTTC. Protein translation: CSASKLQGARDEQYF.